The 24 T cell receptor beta chains given below trace back to one sample, sequenced in a study of blood T cell repertoires in COVID-19. Profiling relied on immunoSEQ multiplex PCR, and the TCRdb table lists in-frame clones only, not all of them. The sample lists around 270,000 clones, roughly 80% occurring once. The sequencing input was peripheral blood. The receptors originated from a man aged 55 to 70 with acute or convalescent COVID-19.

The rearrangement links TRBV19 to TRBJ1-1, with D unresolved. The ends were cut back, 7 bases at V and 1 base at J, with 4 bases in the middle. CDR1 and CDR2 from the germline V gene are LNHDA and SQIVND (reference sequence). The CDR3 is 11 residues long. This CDR3 reads CASTWNTEAFF. The CDR3 nucleotides are TGTGCCAGTACGTGGAACACTGAAGCTTTCTTT.

The chain recombines TRBV7-2 with TRBJ1-1; D uncertain. This CDR3 contains 14 residues. The V gene's germline CDR1 is SGHTA and CDR2 FQGNSA. V gave up 2 bases and J gave up 5 bases, with 12 bases separating them. CDR3 nucleotide sequence: TGTGCCAGCAGCTTATCTGGGCGATGGACTGAAGCTTTCTTT. This translates into CASSLSGRWTEAFF.

There are a few counts of this clone. The CDR3 DNA is TGTGCCAGCAGCTCCGACGGGTATGGCTACACCTTC. Translated: CASSSDGYGYTF. The chain employs TRBV7-3 and TRBJ1-2, with D uncertain. This CDR3 spans 12 amino acids. Germline V CDR1 and CDR2: SGHTA, FQGTGA. Trimming stripped 4 bases from V and 5 bases from J, with 8 bases between.

The gene calls are TRBV19 and TRBJ2-7, with 7 bases that match TRBD1. V trimming: 6 bases; J trimming: 2 bases; junction bases outside the gene matches: 4. The length of the CDR3 is 13 residues. CDR1 is LNHDA and CDR2 is SQIVND in the germline V gene (reference sequence). This CDR3 reads CASSVQGTYEQYF. CDR3 DNA sequence: TGTGCCAGTAGCGTACAGGGGACCTACGAGCAGTACTTC.

This sequence joins TRBV1 and TRBJ1-5; the table's TRBD1 call for D was not verified on the DNA. TRBV1 is annotated as a pseudogene. This CDR3 spans 14 amino acids. CDR3 region: CTSSHRGRDQPQHF. The CDR3 DNA follows: TGCACCAGCAGCCACAGGGGAAGGGATCAGCCCCAGCATTTT.

The V gene is TRBV19, the J gene TRBJ2-3; unclear D gene. Trimming removed 5 bases from V and 5 bases from J, with 5 bases in between. CDR1 and CDR2 from the germline V gene are LNHDA and SQIVND (reference sequence). CDR3 size: 11 residues. CDR3 sequence (DNA): TGTGCCAGTAGTTACGGAGATACGCAGTATTTT. Amino acids: CASSYGDTQYF.

The DNA of the CDR3 is TGTGCCAGCTCACCCCTACAAGAGACCCAGTACTTC. It specifies CASSPLQETQYF. The chain links TRBV18 to TRBJ2-5; D not certain. CDR3 length: 12 residues. Germline CDR1 is KGHSH and CDR2 is LQKENI. Between the trimmed V and J ends, which lost 3 bases and 2 bases, there was a span of 4 bases.

The chain uses TRBV14 and TRBJ1-1; 10 bases are a match to TRBD1. V shed 4 bases and J 6 bases; nucleotides not matched to a gene: 5. The germline V gene has CDR1 SGHDN and CDR2 FVKESK. This CDR3 has 14 residues. The CDR3 region is CASSPGTGASEAFF. CDR3 bases: TGTGCCAGCAGCCCAGGGACAGGGGCCTCTGAAGCTTTCTTT.

This chain links TRBV7-2 with TRBJ1-1, with a possible D match to TRBD1 (5 bases). This CDR3 has 15 amino acids. V was pared by 1 base and J by 1 base, with 10 bases between. CDR1 and CDR2 from the germline V gene are SGHTA and FQGNSA. The CDR3 loop reads CASSLGGTQNTEAFF. CDR3 coding DNA: TGTGCCAGCAGCTTAGGCGGGACTCAGAACACTGAAGCTTTCTTT.

A note on this clone: One end of the junction does not line up with germline, which may come from a read error. The chain has TRBV18 and TRBJ1-5; weak D call: TRBD1 (5 bases). The length of the CDR3 is 15 residues. Germline V CDR1 and CDR2: KGHSH, LQKENI. This CDR3 reads CASSPNQGGNQPQHF. The CDR3 DNA sequence: TGTGCCAGCTCACCTAATCAGGGAGGCAATCAACCCCAGCATTTT.

This clone turned up a few times. The V and J genes are TRBV19 and TRBJ2-5; D is possibly TRBD2 (6 bases). Germline assignment: CDR1 LNHDA and CDR2 SQIVND (reference sequence). The length of the CDR3 is 15 residues. Trimming took 5 bases from V and 2 from J, leaving 15 bases between them. The CDR3 here is CASSLYSGPQETQYF. In nucleotides, the CDR3 is TGTGCCAGTAGTCTATATAGCGGTCCACAAGAGACCCAGTACTTC.

The gene calls are TRBV18 and TRBJ2-5, with a tentative D call TRBD2 (5 bases). Trimming stripped 2 bases from V and 9 bases from J, with 19 bases between. Germline CDR1 and CDR2: KGHSH and LQKENI. This CDR3 spans 15 amino acids. The DNA of the CDR3 is TGTGCCAGCTCACCAGAGAGCGGCGCCCGGGGAGCCCAGTACTTC. As protein: CASSPESGARGAQYF.

The chain has TRBV10-3 and TRBJ1-2; TRBD1 matches 7 bases. V dropped 6 bases and J dropped 4; count of bases not matched to a gene: 8. Germline V gene sequence: CDR1 ENHRY, CDR2 SYGVKD. The CDR3 covers 14 residues. Here the CDR3 reads CAIRTGPPVYGYTF. The CDR3 coding sequence is TGTGCCATCAGGACAGGGCCCCCGGTCTATGGCTACACCTTC.

The CDR3 sequence: CSAGVPTSGETQYF. DNA for the CDR3: TGCAGTGCTGGTGTCCCTACCTCCGGGGAGACCCAGTACTTC. The chain is built from TRBV20-1 and TRBJ2-5, with D unclear. CDR3 size: 14 residues. V was pared by 5 bases and J by 5 bases, with 18 bases between. Looked up from germline, CDR1 is DFQATT and CDR2 is SNEGSKA (reference sequence).

The gene calls are TRBV6-4 and TRBJ1-2, with 10 bases fitting TRBD1. The CDR3 covers 14 residues. Trimming cost V 6 bases and J 3 bases; bases outside gene matches: 4. Germline V gene sequence: CDR1 MRHNA, CDR2 SNTAGT. The CDR3 DNA sequence: TGTGCCAGCAGCTTCGGGACAGGGGACTATGGCTACACCTTC. Translated, it gives CASSFGTGDYGYTF.

This rearrangement joins TRBV29-1 to TRBJ1-1; maybe TRBD1 (6 bases). The germline V gene encodes CDR1 SQVTM and CDR2 ANQGSEA. The V end was cut by 7 bases, the J end by 0 bases, with 12 bases between. CDR3 size: 13 residues. The CDR3 loop is CSGRGAMNTEAFF. The CDR3 coding sequence is TGCAGCGGCAGGGGTGCGATGAACACTGAAGCTTTCTTT.

The rearrangement joins TRBV5-1 to TRBJ1-6, with 8 bases that match TRBD1. Germline V gene data show CDR1 as SGHRS and CDR2 as YFSETQ. The CDR3 runs to 18 residues. Germline trimming cut 0 bases from V and 6 bases from J; bases unmatched to any gene: 11. The CDR3 is CASSLAGTGSWGNSPLHF. The CDR3 DNA follows: TGCGCCAGCAGCTTGGCGGGGACAGGATCGTGGGGTAATTCACCCCTCCACTTT.

The chain recombines TRBV27 with TRBJ2-3; D gene ambiguous. The V gene's germline CDR1 is MNHEY and CDR2 SMNVEV (reference sequence). There are 12 residues in the CDR3. With 5 bases removed from V and 2 bases from J, the gap between germline ends came to 5 bases. CDR3 protein: CASSRATDTQYF. Here the CDR3 DNA reads TGTGCCAGCAGTCGCGCCACAGATACGCAGTATTTT.

This clone has just a few counts. This chain uses TRBV5-1 with TRBJ2-7; 7 nucleotides line up with TRBD2. The V gene end was trimmed by 5 bases and the J gene end by 7 bases; junction bases not matched to a gene: 18. The CDR3 spans 16 residues. The germline CDR1 and CDR2 sequences are SGHRS and YFSETQ. CDR3 nucleotides: TGCGCCAGCAGTTTAACAGGAAGTGGGACTACGGGGGAGCAGTACTTC. Protein sequence: CASSLTGSGTTGEQYF.

The chain recombines TRBV29-1 with TRBJ2-7; 10 bases agree with TRBD1. Germline values: CDR1 SQVTM, CDR2 ANQGSEA. After removal of 5 bases from V and 3 bases from J, the junction contained 4 bases not matched to a gene. The CDR3 runs 13 residues. This chain's CDR3 is CSVWGQGYYEQYF. The CDR3 DNA follows: TGCAGCGTTTGGGGACAGGGGTACTACGAGCAGTACTTC.

The V and J genes are TRBV27 and TRBJ2-7, with D perhaps TRBD1 (6 bases). The CDR3 runs to 15 residues. From germline, CDR1 is MNHEY and CDR2 SMNVEV (reference sequence). Trimming removed 6 bases from V and 3 bases from J, with 18 bases in between. CDR3 sequence: CASRDWGQKNYEQYF. Written as DNA, the CDR3 is TGTGCCAGCAGAGACTGGGGGCAGAAGAACTACGAGCAGTACTTC.

The V and J genes are TRBV19 and TRBJ1-5; D may be TRBD1 (5 bases). Germline CDR1 reads LNHDA; CDR2 reads SQIVND (reference sequence). The CDR3 contains 17 residues. The ends were cut back, 5 bases at V and 4 bases at J, with 21 bases in the middle. The CDR3 region is CASSGAGLSIINQPQHF. In nucleotides, the CDR3 is TGTGCCAGTAGTGGGGCTGGGCTATCAATAATTAATCAGCCCCAGCATTTT.

The gene calls are TRBV7-9 and TRBJ1-2; 7 nucleotides line up with TRBD1. Germline V gene sequence: CDR1 SEHNR, CDR2 FQNEAQ (reference sequence). Trimming took 5 bases from V and 2 from J; bases not matched to a gene: 2. The CDR3 is made up of 13 amino acids. The CDR3 DNA is TGTGCCAGCAGCGGGGACAGAAACTATGGCTACACCTTC. Translation: CASSGDRNYGYTF.

J is TRBJ2-1 and V is TRBV29-1; 15 bases are shared with TRBD2. The V segment lost 7 bases and the J segment 13 bases; nucleotides outside the gene matches: 5. The CDR3 has 12 residues. The V gene's germline CDR1 is SQVTM and CDR2 ANQGSEA. The CDR3 spells CSAGLAGGDQFF. CDR3 sequence (DNA): TGCAGCGCGGGACTAGCGGGGGGAGACCAGTTCTTC.